Presented here are 32 T cell receptor beta chains from one specimen sequenced in a study of blood T cell repertoires in COVID-19. Generated by immunoSEQ multiplex PCR, the TCRdb table keeps only in-frame clones and is missing some. The data hold 200,000 to 250,000 clones, with nearly 90% observed a single time. What was sequenced was peripheral blood. All receptors derive from a woman in her late teens or twenties who had recovered from COVID-19.

The sample holds one count of this clone. CDR3 DNA sequence: TGTGCCAGCTCAGTCAGTCCAATAGCGGGAGCGAACGAGCAGTACTTC. It codes for CASSVSPIAGANEQYF. The rearrangement links TRBV18 to TRBJ2-7; 9 bases line up with TRBD2. There are 16 residues in the CDR3. Germline V gene data show CDR1 as KGHSH and CDR2 as LQKENI. The trim removed 5 bases at V and 5 bases at J, leaving 13 bases unmatched.

The chain joins TRBV3-1 (or the pseudogene TRBV3-2) to TRBJ1-1; possibly TRBD1 for D (6 bases). V dropped 4 bases and J dropped 0 bases, with 15 bases sitting between them. The CDR3 loop spans 16 amino acids. CDR1 LGHDT and CDR2 YNNKEL come from the germline V gene (reference sequence). The CDR3 protein is CASSRINRAMNTEAFF. The CDR3 DNA sequence: TGTGCCAGCAGCCGGATAAACAGGGCAATGAACACTGAAGCTTTCTTT.

Notes on this clone: Other DNA sequences in this sample translate to the same CDR3. Here the CDR3 reads CASSVGTGAYEQYF. The CDR3, as DNA: TGTGCCAGCAGCGTAGGGACAGGGGCCTACGAGCAGTACTTC. The chain has TRBV9 and TRBJ2-7; TRBD1 aligns across 9 bases. The CDR3 sequence is 14 residues long. The junction had 0 bases not matched to a gene; V was cut back by 0 bases and J by 2 bases. The V gene's germline CDR1 is SGDLS and CDR2 YYNGEE.

CDR3 DNA: TGTGCCAGCAGCCCCTTAGGCGGGAGGCACTACAATGAGCAGTTCTTC. Its translation: CASSPLGGRHYNEQFF. The gene calls are TRBV7-9 and TRBJ2-1; 8 nucleotides agree with TRBD2. This CDR3 region has 16 residues. V gave up 5 bases and J gave up 3 bases; unmatched junction bases: 9. Per the germline V gene, CDR1 is SEHNR and CDR2 is FQNEAQ (reference sequence).

The chain combines TRBV7-2 with TRBJ1-2; D is perhaps TRBD1 (5 bases). The CDR3 sequence is 14 residues long. With 1 base removed from V and 13 bases from J, the gap between germline ends came to 19 bases. Germline CDR1 is SGHTA and CDR2 is FQGNSA. DNA for the CDR3: TGTGCCAGCAGCTTAGGAGTATATGGAGGGGCGGCCACCTTC. Its protein product is CASSLGVYGGAATF.

This clone was detected a few times. The chain links TRBV9 to TRBJ1-2; 9 bases are a match to TRBD1. The CDR3 covers 15 residues. Germline V gene lookup returns CDR1 SGDLS and CDR2 YYNGEE. The junction had 9 bases not matched to a gene; V was cut back by 2 bases and J by 7 bases. The CDR3: CASSVSGQGKSGYTF. DNA of the CDR3: TGTGCCAGCAGCGTCTCGGGACAGGGAAAAAGTGGCTACACCTTC.

The rearrangement joins TRBV6-1 to TRBJ1-5; the D is unclear. Trimming cost V 0 bases and J 0 bases, with 9 bases left between them. This CDR3 has 16 residues. Germline V lookup: CDR1 MNHNS, CDR2 SASEGT. The CDR3: CASSEARGNSNQPQHF. The CDR3 DNA reads TGTGCCAGCAGTGAAGCGCGCGGGAATAGCAATCAGCCCCAGCATTTT.

The genes are TRBV3-1 (or the pseudogene TRBV3-2) and TRBJ2-7; TRBD2 aligns across 7 bases. The CDR3 runs 14 residues. Germline trimming cut 4 bases from V and 3 bases from J; bases unmatched to any gene: 6. Germline V gives CDR1 LGHDT, CDR2 YNNKEL (reference sequence). This CDR3 is CASSPLAEHYEQYF. Here the CDR3 DNA reads TGTGCCAGCAGCCCTCTAGCGGAACACTACGAGCAGTACTTC.

The rearrangement links TRBV15 to TRBJ2-7; D is possibly TRBD1 (6 bases). This CDR3 has 16 residues. Trimming took 5 bases from V and 5 from J, leaving 22 bases between them. Germline CDR1 is LNHNV and CDR2 is YYDKDF (reference sequence). CDR3 DNA: TGTGCCACCAGCCTCCCAGGGGCGGTTCCCCCGGACGAGCAGTACTTC. Encoded protein: CATSLPGAVPPDEQYF.

The gene calls are TRBV6-5 and TRBJ2-6, with D perhaps TRBD1 (5 bases). The CDR3 covers 14 residues. The V end was cut by 6 bases, the J end by 3 bases, with 9 bases between. Germline V gene lookup returns CDR1 MNHEY and CDR2 SVGAGI. The CDR3 nucleotides read TGTGCCAGCAGAGGACACGATGGGGCCAACGTCCTGACTTTC. This sequence encodes CASRGHDGANVLTF.

The V and J genes are TRBV12-3 or TRBV12-4 and TRBJ2-3; D remains unclear. This CDR3 has 12 residues. V lost 8 bases to trimming and J lost 6 bases, with 12 bases between them. The CDR3 nucleotides are TGTGCCAGCTCCTTCCCCGTGGATACGCAGTATTTT. This translates into CASSFPVDTQYF.

This clone was found a few times. The rearrangement uses TRBV6-2 or TRBV6-3 and TRBJ1-2; a possible D gene is TRBD1 (5 bases). V lost 5 bases and J lost 4, with 17 bases in between. Germline CDR1 and CDR2: MNHEY and SVGEGT. The CDR3 runs 15 residues. In DNA form, the CDR3 reads TGTGCCAGCAGTGATCCAGGGTTTACGGGCTATGGCTACACCTTC. The encoded protein is CASSDPGFTGYGYTF.

This chain uses TRBV7-2 with TRBJ1-5; tentatively, D is TRBD1 (5 bases). CDR1 is SGHTA and CDR2 is FQGNSA in the germline V gene. Trimming pared 4 bases from V and 1 base from J, leaving 11 bases between. The CDR3 consists of 15 residues. CDR3 coding DNA: TGTGCCAGCAGCTGGAGCCGGGGGAGCAATCAGCCCCAGCATTTT. Its translation: CASSWSRGSNQPQHF.

The chain has TRBV28 and TRBJ1-5; D call uncertain. Germline CDR1 reads MDHEN; CDR2 reads SYDVKM. The length of the CDR3 is 16 residues. Trimming cost V 6 bases and J 1 base, with 16 bases left between them. For the CDR3, the DNA is TGTGCCAGCAGCTCATTGGCGGGGTACAGCAATCAGCCCCAGCATTTT. Translating gives CASSSLAGYSNQPQHF.

This clone came up a few times. V usage is TRBV7-2 and J usage is TRBJ1-1; 7 nucleotides agree with TRBD1. This CDR3 is built from 14 residues. Losses at the gene ends were 2 bases for V and 4 bases for J; bases not matched to a gene: 4. Looked up from germline, CDR1 is SGHTA and CDR2 is FQGNSA. CDR3 in amino acids: CASSLQGVGTEAFF. Written as DNA, the CDR3 is TGTGCCAGCAGCTTACAGGGGGTGGGCACTGAAGCTTTCTTT.

The gene calls are TRBV4-3 and TRBJ2-3; D might be TRBD1 (5 bases). V was pared by 3 bases and J by 6 bases, with 10 bases between. The CDR3 spans 13 residues. CDR1 LGHNA and CDR2 YSLEER come from the germline V gene. The CDR3 nucleotides read TGCGCCAGCAGCCAGCGGTACAGGGATACGCAGTATTTT. Translated: CASSQRYRDTQYF.

This clone was recorded only once. The chain recombines TRBV4-3 with TRBJ2-7; TRBD1 matches at 9 bases. The germline V gene encodes CDR1 LGHNA and CDR2 YSLEER. Losses at the gene ends were 1 base for V and 5 bases for J; bases not matched to a gene: 3. This CDR3 is built from 14 residues. This CDR3 is CASSQGQGGDEQYF. The DNA of the CDR3 is TGCGCCAGCAGCCAAGGACAGGGGGGAGACGAGCAGTACTTC.

This clone was recorded a few times. The chain joins TRBV10-3 to TRBJ2-1; perhaps TRBD2 as D (6 bases). V was trimmed by 2 bases and J by 7 bases, leaving 6 bases between them. CDR3 size: 12 residues. CDR1 and CDR2 from the germline V gene are ENHRY and SYGVKD. In nucleotides, the CDR3 is TGTGCCATCAGTGAGGGGGGGAATGAGCAGTTCTTC. It specifies CAISEGGNEQFF.

This chain connects TRBV12-3 or TRBV12-4 to TRBJ1-1; D not resolved. This CDR3 is built from 13 residues. With 4 bases removed from V and 4 bases from J, the gap between germline ends came to 10 bases. CDR3 DNA: TGTGCCAGCAGTTATTCTAGGAGCACTGAAGCTTTCTTT. Its protein product is CASSYSRSTEAFF.

To note about this clone: Other DNA sequences in this sample translate to the same CDR3. The chain has TRBV6-2 or TRBV6-3 and TRBJ2-7, with 7 bases identical to TRBD1. CDR1 is MNHEY and CDR2 is SVGEGT in the germline V gene. V gave up 2 bases and J gave up 4 bases; unmatched junction bases: 5. The CDR3 sequence is 14 residues long. The CDR3 spells CASSYGAGGYEQYF. The CDR3 bases are TGTGCCAGCAGTTACGGGGCAGGGGGATACGAGCAGTACTTC.

V is TRBV6-2 or TRBV6-3 and J is TRBJ1-6; 9 positions match TRBD1. Trimming at V came to 5 bases and at J to 4 bases, leaving 9 bases not matched to a gene. This CDR3 has 17 residues. Germline CDR1 and CDR2: MNHEY and SVGEGT. CDR3 amino acids: CASSPRTGDIYNSPLHF. CDR3 sequence (DNA): TGTGCCAGCAGTCCCAGGACAGGGGACATTTATAATTCACCCCTCCACTTT.

This chain links TRBV27 with TRBJ1-1; possible D gene TRBD1, 5 bases. CDR1 and CDR2 from the germline V gene are MNHEY and SMNVEV (reference sequence). The CDR3 length is 13 residues. V dropped 6 bases and J dropped 5 bases, with 13 bases sitting between them. CDR3 loop: CASSAGRITEAFF. CDR3 nucleotide sequence: TGTGCCAGCAGCGCGGGACGGATTACTGAAGCTTTCTTT.

The rearrangement links TRBV4-3 to TRBJ2-7; no clear D gene. The V end was cut by 4 bases, the J end by 2 bases, with 12 bases between. Germline V lookup: CDR1 LGHNA, CDR2 YSLEER. The CDR3 is 14 residues long. The chain's CDR3 is CASSRHTLTYEQYF. The CDR3 DNA reads TGCGCCAGCAGCCGCCACACCTTAACCTACGAGCAGTACTTC.

The chain uses TRBV12-5 and TRBJ2-6; a weak D match, TRBD2 (6 bases). V lost 5 bases, J lost 0 bases, and 14 bases lay in between. The CDR3 is 17 residues long. The V gene's germline CDR1 is LGHNT and CDR2 FRNRAP. CDR3 in amino acids: CASGTTPGVSGANVLTF. Here the CDR3 DNA reads TGTGCTAGTGGTACTACGCCGGGGGTCTCTGGGGCCAACGTCCTGACTTTC.

The rearrangement joins TRBV3-1 (or the pseudogene TRBV3-2) to TRBJ1-2, with TRBD1 matching over 11 bases. Trimming took 4 bases from V and 7 from J; bases not matched to a gene: 11. The CDR3 is made up of 16 amino acids. Germline assignment: CDR1 LGHDT and CDR2 YNNKEL (reference sequence). CDR3 in amino acids: CASSRIRTGGASGYTF. In DNA, the CDR3 is TGTGCCAGCAGCCGGATAAGGACAGGGGGCGCATCTGGCTACACCTTC.

The chain joins TRBV3-1 (or the pseudogene TRBV3-2) to TRBJ1-1, with D uncertain. V lost 3 bases and J 3 bases, leaving 5 bases between the germline ends. Germline V gene data show CDR1 as LGHDT and CDR2 as YNNKEL (reference sequence). This CDR3 comprises 12 residues. CDR3 in amino acids: CASSHLDTEAFF. The CDR3 nucleotides are TGTGCCAGCAGCCACCTTGACACTGAAGCTTTCTTT.

J is TRBJ2-2 and V is TRBV7-6; 9 bases agree with TRBD2. CDR3 size: 16 residues. Germline V lookup: CDR1 SGHVS, CDR2 FNYEAQ. V trimming: 5 bases; J trimming: 6 bases; junction bases outside the gene matches: 10. The CDR3 DNA is TGTGCCAGCAGCCCCGGAACGGCGGGAGGGCCCGGGGAGCTGTTTTTT. Encoded protein: CASSPGTAGGPGELFF.

This rearrangement joins TRBV6-4 to TRBJ2-1; 13 bases agree with TRBD2. The CDR3 consists of 16 residues. Per the germline V gene, CDR1 is MRHNA and CDR2 is SNTAGT. V gave up 5 bases and J gave up 5 bases; unmatched junction bases: 6. The CDR3 nucleotides are TGTGCCAGCAGTAGACTAGCGGGAGGCCTAGACAATGAGCAGTTCTTC. Translating it yields CASSRLAGGLDNEQFF.

This clone was found once. The rearrangement joins TRBV13 to TRBJ1-3; D may be TRBD1 (5 bases). Per the germline V gene, CDR1 is PRHDT and CDR2 is FYEKMQ (reference sequence). Deletions cut 5 bases from V and 8 bases from J, with 16 bases between. This CDR3 spans 14 amino acids. The CDR3 DNA is TGTGCCAGCAGCCCCAGGGTTCTAAGGGACACCATATATTTT. This gives the protein CASSPRVLRDTIYF.

J is TRBJ2-2 and V is TRBV7-8; 11 positions agree with TRBD2. CDR3 size: 16 residues. Germline V CDR1 and CDR2: SGHVS, FQNEAQ. The J segment lost 1 base and the V segment lost 6 bases, leaving 4 bases of the junction unmatched. The CDR3 DNA is TGTGCCAGCAGGTCAACTAGCGGGAGGAACACCGGGGAGCTGTTTTTT. This codes for CASRSTSGRNTGELFF.

The chain recombines TRBV6-2 or TRBV6-3 with TRBJ1-5, with 8 bases identical to TRBD1. With V trimmed by 5 bases and J by 4 bases, 7 bases remained unmatched. The length of the CDR3 is 15 residues. Germline V gene sequence: CDR1 MNHEY, CDR2 SVGEGT. This CDR3 reads CASSLGTGGNQPQHF. In DNA form, the CDR3 reads TGTGCCAGCAGTCTTGGGACAGGAGGGAATCAGCCCCAGCATTTT.

This sequence joins TRBV5-5 and TRBJ1-3, with D unresolved. This CDR3 is built from 14 residues. The germline gives CDR1 SGHKS, CDR2 YYEKEE (reference sequence). V lost 0 bases and J lost 6, with 10 bases in between. CDR3 sequence: CASSLDGGTNTIYF. CDR3 nucleotides: TGTGCCAGCAGCTTGGACGGAGGCACAAACACCATATATTTT.